This TCR beta chain appears in the sequencing data of a study of CXCR3-negative and CXCR3-positive naive CD8 T cells. Through 5' RACE with UMI labels, the TRB cDNA libraries were prepared. Following a re-call of the 5' RACE reads, TCRdb has one entry per CDR3 protein and lacks DNA. The sample yields fewer than 6,500 distinct CDR3 sequences, of which the top ten take up under 2.5%. Naive CD8+ T cells were CD45RO-CCR7+CD27+CD95-. A word on this clonotype: Its antigen is undetermined.

Findings and limits, study-wide: Greater hydrophobicity was found in TRB CDR3s of CXCR3-positive naive cells than of CXCR3-negative naive cells.

The sequenced sample was naive CXCR3+ CD8+ T cells from blood. Subset here: CD45RO-CCR7+CD27+CD95- naive CD8+ T cells expressing CXCR3 (TNR3+). The clonotype was recovered from a human donor in good health. Some clones in this sample may be carry-over from other donors' samples.

The CDR3 sequence: CASSLYDPGTLNEKLFF. This rearrangement joins TRBV27 to TRBJ1-4; the D call of TRBD1 rests on TCRdb alone, since no DNA is present to check it. CDR1 is MNHEY and CDR2 is SMNVEV in the germline V gene (reference sequence). CDR3 length: 17 amino acids. The full variable domain, rest sourced from reference TRBV27 and TRBJ1-4, is EAQVTQNPRYLITVTGKKLTVTCSQNMNHEYMSWYRQDPGLGLRQIYYSMNVEVTDKGDVPEGYKVSRKEKRNFPLILESPSPNQTSLYFCASSLYDPGTLNEKLFFGSGTQLSVL.